This T cell receptor (beta chain) was identified in a study of T cells in Graves' hyperthyroidism and ophthalmopathy. Germline V gene data show CDR1 as MGHDK and CDR2 as SYGVNS. The CDR3 consists of 15 residues. V lost 2 bases and J lost 4, with 12 bases in between. Pregnant or lactating patients were excluded, as were those with uncontrolled infection or other autoimmune disease. Regions amplified from RNA transcripts were the TCR beta CDR3 regions. First-round RT-PCR with HTBI primers amplified the TCR CDR3 region. From the multiplex PCR reads, TCRdb called clonotypes with MiXCR, one entry per CDR3 protein. Among around 690,000 distinct CDR3 sequences listed, approximately 15% were seen once. There are many counts of this clonotype.

The sequence was collected from a man aged 45-65 years with Graves' hyperthyroidism. The sequenced sample consisted of blood. The J gene is TRBJ2-1, the V gene TRBV25-1; D is unclear. The CDR3 coding sequence is TGTGCCAGCAGTGAAGGGTCATACTTATACAATGAGCAGTTCTTC. It codes for CASSEGSYLYNEQFF.